The clone carrying this TCR beta chain was recorded a few times. Its antigen is not identified. Germline loops: CDR1 MNHNS, CDR2 SASEGT. The V end was cut by 1 base, the J end by 0 bases, with 10 bases between. This CDR3 region has 15 residues. This sample was taken from a study of cytomegalovirus exposure and HLA in healthy donors. Turning to the study itself: From donors who were HLA-typed, an early data release held 75 million to 85 million unique TCRs.

The PCR used 60 Vbeta and 13 Jbeta primers. The protocol was immunoSEQ multiplex PCR, while the TCRdb copy is restricted to in-frame clones and leaves out a portion. The sample lists nearly 110,000 clones; 80% to 90% were seen once. Study-wide points: Clonal expansion was found to be greater in HLA-associated TCR beta chains than in equally common others in a later analysis. Most subjects' HLA-A and HLA-B alleles were reportedly predicted from TCR beta sequences. Some TCR beta chains (roughly 160 of them) were listed as cytomegalovirus-associated.

The sequenced material came from PBMCs. This sequence joins TRBV6-1 and TRBJ2-7; D is unresolved. The TCR was taken from a man between 45 and 60 years old in good health and CMV-seronegative. CDR3 in amino acids: CASSEEVSSSYEQYF. CDR3 coding DNA: TGTGCCAGCAGTGAAGAAGTCTCTAGCTCCTACGAGCAGTACTTC.